This TCR beta chain was recorded in a study of T cells in tuberculosis. Turning to the study itself: IGRA-negative adolescents, IGRA-positive adolescents with latent tuberculosis and adults with active tuberculosis formed this South African cohort.

General observations from the study: Selection depended on which cryopreserved specimens were available.

Documented time point: new active TB diagnosis, blood taken before or within 7 days of starting treatment. With regard to this clone: No antigen is known for it.

Measured with immunoSEQ multiplex PCR; TCRdb has only the in-frame clones, and not every one. The data show about 49,000 clones, with nearly 95% seen just once and 1.4% to 1.5% held by the top ten. The CDR3 covers 16 residues. Germline values: CDR1 SGDLS, CDR2 YYNGEE. The V and J ends lost 0 bases and 0 bases, in that order; junction bases with no gene match: 3. The chain couples TRBV9 to TRBJ1-3, with 7 bases identical to TRBD1. This material consisted of PBMCs, taken at tuberculosis diagnosis. This sequence was found in an adult with tuberculosis. The CDR3 sequence: CASSVAGQASGNTIYF. CDR3 nucleotide sequence: TGTGCCAGCAGCGTAGCCGGACAGGCCTCTGGAAACACCATATATTTT.